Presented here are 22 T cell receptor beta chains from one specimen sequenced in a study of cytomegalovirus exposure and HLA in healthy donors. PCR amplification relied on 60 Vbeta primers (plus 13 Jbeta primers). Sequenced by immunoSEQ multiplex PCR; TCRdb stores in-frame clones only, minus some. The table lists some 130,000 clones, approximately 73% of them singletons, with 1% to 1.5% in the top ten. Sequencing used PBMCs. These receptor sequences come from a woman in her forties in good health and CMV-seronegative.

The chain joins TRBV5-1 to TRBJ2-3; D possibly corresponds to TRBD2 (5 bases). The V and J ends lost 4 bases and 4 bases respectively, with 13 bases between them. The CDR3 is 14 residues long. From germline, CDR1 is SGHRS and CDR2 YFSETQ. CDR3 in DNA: TGCGCCAGCAGCGATCCGGGATATTCAGATACGCAGTATTTT. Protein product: CASSDPGYSDTQYF.

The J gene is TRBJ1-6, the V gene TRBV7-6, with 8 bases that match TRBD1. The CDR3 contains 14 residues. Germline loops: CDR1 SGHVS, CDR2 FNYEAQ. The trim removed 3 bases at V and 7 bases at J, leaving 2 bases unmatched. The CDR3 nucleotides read TGTGCCAGCAGCTTCACAGGGGGGAATTCACCCCTCCACTTT. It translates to CASSFTGGNSPLHF.

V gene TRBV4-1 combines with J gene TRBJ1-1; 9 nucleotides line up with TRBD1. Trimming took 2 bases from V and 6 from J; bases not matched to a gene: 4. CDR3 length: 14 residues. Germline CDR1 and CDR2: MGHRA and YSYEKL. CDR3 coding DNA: TGCGCCAGCAGCCAACCGGGACAGGGAGCTGAAGCTTTCTTT. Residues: CASSQPGQGAEAFF.

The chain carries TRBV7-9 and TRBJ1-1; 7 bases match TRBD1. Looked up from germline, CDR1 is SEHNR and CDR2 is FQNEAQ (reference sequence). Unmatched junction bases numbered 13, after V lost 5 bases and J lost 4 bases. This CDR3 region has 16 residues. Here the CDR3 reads CASSPNHGTETTEAFF. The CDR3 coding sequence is TGTGCCAGCAGCCCGAATCATGGGACAGAAACCACTGAAGCTTTCTTT. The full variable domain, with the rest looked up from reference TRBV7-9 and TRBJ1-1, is DTGVSQNPRHKITKRGQNVTFRCDPISEHNRLYWYRQTLGQGPEFLTYFQNEAQLEKSRLLSDRFSAERPKGSFSTLEIQRTEQGDSAMYLCASSPNHGTETTEAFFGQGTRLTVV.

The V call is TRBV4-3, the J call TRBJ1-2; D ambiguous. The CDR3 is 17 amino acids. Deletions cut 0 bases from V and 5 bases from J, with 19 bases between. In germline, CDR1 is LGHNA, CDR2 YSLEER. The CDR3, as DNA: TGCGCCAGCAGCCAAGATTTCCGGGTAGAGGGTTTTTATGGCTACACCTTC. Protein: CASSQDFRVEGFYGYTF.

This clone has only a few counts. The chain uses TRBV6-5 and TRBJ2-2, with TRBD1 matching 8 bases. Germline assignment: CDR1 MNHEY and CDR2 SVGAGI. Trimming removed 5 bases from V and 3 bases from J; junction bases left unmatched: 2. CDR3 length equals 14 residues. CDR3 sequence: CASSPTGDTGELFF. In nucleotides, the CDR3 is TGTGCCAGCAGTCCGACAGGGGACACCGGGGAGCTGTTTTTT.

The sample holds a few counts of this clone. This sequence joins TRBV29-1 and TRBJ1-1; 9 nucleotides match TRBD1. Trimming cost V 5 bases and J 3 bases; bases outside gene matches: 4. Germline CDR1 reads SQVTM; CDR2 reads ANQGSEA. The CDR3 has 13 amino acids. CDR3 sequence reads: CSVRTGVDTEAFF. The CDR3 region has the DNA TGCAGCGTTAGGACAGGGGTGGACACTGAAGCTTTCTTT.

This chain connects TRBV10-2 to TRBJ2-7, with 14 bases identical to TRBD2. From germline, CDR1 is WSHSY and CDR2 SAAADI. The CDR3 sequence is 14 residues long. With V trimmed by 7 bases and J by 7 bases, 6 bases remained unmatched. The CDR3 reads CASIMTSGGGEQYF. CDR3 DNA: TGCGCCAGCATTATGACTAGCGGGGGGGGTGAGCAGTACTTC.

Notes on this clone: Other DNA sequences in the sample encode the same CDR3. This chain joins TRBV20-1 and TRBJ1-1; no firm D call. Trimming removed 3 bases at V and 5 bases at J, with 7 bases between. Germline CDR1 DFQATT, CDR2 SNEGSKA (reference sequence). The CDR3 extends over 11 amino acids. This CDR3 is CSASSGTEAFF. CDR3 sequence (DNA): TGCAGTGCTAGTTCGGGGACTGAAGCTTTCTTT.

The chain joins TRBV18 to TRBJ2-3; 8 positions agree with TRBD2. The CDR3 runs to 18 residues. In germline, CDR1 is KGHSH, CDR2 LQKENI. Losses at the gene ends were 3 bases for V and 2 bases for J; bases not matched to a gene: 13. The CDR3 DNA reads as TGTGCCAGCTCACCGCTGCCGGGACTAGAATCTGTCACAGATACGCAGTATTTT. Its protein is CASSPLPGLESVTDTQYF. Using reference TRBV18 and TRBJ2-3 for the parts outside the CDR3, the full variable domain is NAGVMQNPRHLVRRRGQEARLRCSPMKGHSHVYWYRQLPEEGLKFMVYLQKENIIDESGMPKERFSAEFPKEGPSILRIQQVVRGDSAAYFCASSPLPGLESVTDTQYFGPGTRLTVL.

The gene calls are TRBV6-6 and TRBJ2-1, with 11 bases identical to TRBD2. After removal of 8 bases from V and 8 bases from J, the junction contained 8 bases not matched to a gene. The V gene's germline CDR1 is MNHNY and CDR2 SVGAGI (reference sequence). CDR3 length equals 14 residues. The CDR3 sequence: CASAPSGGSDEQFF. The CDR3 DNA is TGTGCCAGCGCCCCTAGCGGGGGGAGTGATGAGCAGTTCTTC.

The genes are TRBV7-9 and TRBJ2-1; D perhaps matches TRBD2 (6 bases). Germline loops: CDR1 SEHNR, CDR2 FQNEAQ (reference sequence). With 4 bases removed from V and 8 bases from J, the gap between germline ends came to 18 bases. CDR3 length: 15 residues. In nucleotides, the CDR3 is TGTGCCAGCAGCTCCCGTGGCGGGGTGAACGATGAGCAGTTCTTC. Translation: CASSSRGGVNDEQFF.

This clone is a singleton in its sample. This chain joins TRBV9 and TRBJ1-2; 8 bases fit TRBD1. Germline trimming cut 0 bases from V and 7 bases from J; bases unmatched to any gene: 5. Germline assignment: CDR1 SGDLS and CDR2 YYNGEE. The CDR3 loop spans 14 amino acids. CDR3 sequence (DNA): TGTGCCAGCAGCGTAGGGACAGGGACGCTTGGCTACACCTTC. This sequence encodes CASSVGTGTLGYTF. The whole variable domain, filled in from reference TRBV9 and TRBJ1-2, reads DSGVTQTPKHLITATGQRVTLRCSPRSGDLSVYWYQQSLDQGLQFLIQYYNGEERAKGNILERFSAQQFPDLHSELNLSSLELGDSALYFCASSVGTGTLGYTFGSGTRLTVV.

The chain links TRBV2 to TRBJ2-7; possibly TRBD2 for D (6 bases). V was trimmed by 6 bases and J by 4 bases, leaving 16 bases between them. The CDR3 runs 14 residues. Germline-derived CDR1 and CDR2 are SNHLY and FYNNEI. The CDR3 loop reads CASSYGTLEYEQYV. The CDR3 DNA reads TGTGCCAGCAGCTACGGGACTTTAGAATACGAGCAGTACGTC.

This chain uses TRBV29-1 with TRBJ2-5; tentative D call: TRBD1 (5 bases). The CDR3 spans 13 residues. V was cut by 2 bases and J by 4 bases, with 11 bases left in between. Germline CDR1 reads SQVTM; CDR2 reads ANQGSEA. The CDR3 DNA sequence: TGCAGCGTTGAATACAGGCCTGGAGAGACCCAGTACTTC. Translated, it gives CSVEYRPGETQYF. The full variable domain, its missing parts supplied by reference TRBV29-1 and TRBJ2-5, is SAVISQKPSRDICQRGTSLTIQCQVDSQVTMMFWYRQQPGQSLTLIATANQGSEATYESGFVIDKFPISRPNLTFSTLTVSNMSPEDSSIYLCSVEYRPGETQYFGPGTRLLVL.

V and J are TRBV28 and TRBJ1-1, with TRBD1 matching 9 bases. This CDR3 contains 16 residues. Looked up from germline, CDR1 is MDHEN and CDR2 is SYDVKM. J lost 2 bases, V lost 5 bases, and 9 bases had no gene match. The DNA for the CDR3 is TGTGCCAGCAGTCTTACAGGGGGCGCATTTAACACTGAAGCTTTCTTT. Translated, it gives CASSLTGGAFNTEAFF.

The CDR3 is CASSSQRAGGRYEQYF. Here the CDR3 DNA reads TGTGCCAGCAGTTCTCAAAGAGCGGGGGGGCGCTACGAGCAGTACTTC. V is TRBV6-6 and J is TRBJ2-7; 10 nucleotides agree with TRBD2. CDR3 length equals 16 residues. Germline CDR1 and CDR2: MNHNY and SVGAGI (reference sequence). V dropped 4 bases and J dropped 3; count of bases not matched to a gene: 9.

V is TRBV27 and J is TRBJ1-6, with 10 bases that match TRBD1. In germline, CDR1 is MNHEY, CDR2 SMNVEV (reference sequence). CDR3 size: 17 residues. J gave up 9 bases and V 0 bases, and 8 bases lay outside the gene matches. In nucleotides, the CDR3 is TGTGCCAGCAGTTTATCGACAGGGGGCATCGTTAGTTCACCCCTCCACTTT. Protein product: CASSLSTGGIVSSPLHF.

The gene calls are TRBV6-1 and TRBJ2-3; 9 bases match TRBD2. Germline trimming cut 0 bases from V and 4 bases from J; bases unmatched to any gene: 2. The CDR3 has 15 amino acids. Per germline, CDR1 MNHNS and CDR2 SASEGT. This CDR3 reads CASSEAAGGADTQYF. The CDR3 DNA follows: TGTGCCAGCAGTGAAGCCGCGGGGGGGGCAGATACGCAGTATTTT.

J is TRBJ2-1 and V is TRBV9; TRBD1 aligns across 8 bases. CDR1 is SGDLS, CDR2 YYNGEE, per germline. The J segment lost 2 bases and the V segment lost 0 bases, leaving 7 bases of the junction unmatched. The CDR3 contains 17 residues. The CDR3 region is CASSVGQGNIPYNEQFF. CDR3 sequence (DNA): TGTGCCAGCAGCGTAGGACAGGGGAATATCCCCTACAATGAGCAGTTCTTC.

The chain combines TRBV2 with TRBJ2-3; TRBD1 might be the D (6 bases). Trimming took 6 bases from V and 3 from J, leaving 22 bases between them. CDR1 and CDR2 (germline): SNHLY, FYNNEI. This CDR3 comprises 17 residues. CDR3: CASRGTEQGGGTDTQYF. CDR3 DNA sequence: TGTGCCAGCAGAGGTACAGAACAGGGTGGTGGTACAGATACGCAGTATTTT.

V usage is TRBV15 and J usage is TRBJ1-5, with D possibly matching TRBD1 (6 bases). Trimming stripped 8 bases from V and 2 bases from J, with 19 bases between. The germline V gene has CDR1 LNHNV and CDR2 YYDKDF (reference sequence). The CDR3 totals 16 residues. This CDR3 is CATLSGGKGGNQPQHF. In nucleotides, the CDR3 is TGTGCCACCCTATCGGGGGGCAAGGGGGGCAATCAGCCCCAGCATTTT.